The subject of this entry is one TCR beta chain. These data are taken from a study of control samples from healthy donors and cancer patients. In germline, CDR1 is MNHNS, CDR2 SASEGT. The CDR3 covers 16 residues. The ends were cut back, 4 bases at V and 5 bases at J, with 17 bases in the middle. This table comes from immunoSEQ multiplex PCR, and its TCRdb copy is limited to in-frame clones, with some not included. The sample yields roughly 55,000 clones, more than 85% seen once. The chain is built from TRBV6-1 and TRBJ2-2, with D perhaps matching TRBD1 or TRBD2 (6 bases each). The specimen sequenced was PBMCs. The sequence derives from a man aged 40-49 years with colorectal cancer. This CDR3 is CASSVRGNRVTGELFF. The CDR3, as DNA: TGTGCCAGCAGTGTACGGGGGAACAGGGTTACCGGGGAGCTGTTTTTT.